This T cell receptor (beta chain) emerged from a study of blood T cell repertoires in COVID-19. Study as a whole: Donors in the United States, Italy and Spain gave samples during acute or convalescent COVID-19. PBMCs, B-cell-depleted T cells, or T cells provided the cDNA or gDNA that made up the material.

Original handling: Estimation of nucleated cell counts relied on the amplification of reference gene primers. Sequencing used immunoSEQ multiplex PCR; TCRdb keeps in-frame clones, though not all of them. Clone size and the V and J calls come from that table; the DNA yielded D and trimming. Of about 190,000 clones in the sample, 75% to 90% were seen once. There are 13 residues in the CDR3. Per germline, CDR1 SQVTM and CDR2 ANQGSEA. With 5 bases clipped from V and 6 bases from J, the junction kept 6 bases outside the gene matches. The V gene is TRBV29-1, the J gene TRBJ2-3, with 9 bases fitting TRBD2. Sequenced input: peripheral blood. The TCR originated in a man between 60 and 75 years old with acute or convalescent COVID-19. This CDR3 is CSVLAGATDTQYF. CDR3 nucleotides: TGCAGCGTTTTAGCGGGAGCGACGGATACGCAGTATTTT.